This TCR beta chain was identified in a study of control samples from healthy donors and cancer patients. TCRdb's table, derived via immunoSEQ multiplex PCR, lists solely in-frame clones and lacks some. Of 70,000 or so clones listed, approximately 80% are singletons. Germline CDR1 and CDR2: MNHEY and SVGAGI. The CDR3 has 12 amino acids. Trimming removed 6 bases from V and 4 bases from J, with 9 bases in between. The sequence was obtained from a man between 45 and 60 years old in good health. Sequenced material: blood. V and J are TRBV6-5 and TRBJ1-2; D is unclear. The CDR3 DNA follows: TGTGCCAGCAGCCCCGGGAGCTATGGCTACACCTTC. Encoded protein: CASSPGSYGYTF.